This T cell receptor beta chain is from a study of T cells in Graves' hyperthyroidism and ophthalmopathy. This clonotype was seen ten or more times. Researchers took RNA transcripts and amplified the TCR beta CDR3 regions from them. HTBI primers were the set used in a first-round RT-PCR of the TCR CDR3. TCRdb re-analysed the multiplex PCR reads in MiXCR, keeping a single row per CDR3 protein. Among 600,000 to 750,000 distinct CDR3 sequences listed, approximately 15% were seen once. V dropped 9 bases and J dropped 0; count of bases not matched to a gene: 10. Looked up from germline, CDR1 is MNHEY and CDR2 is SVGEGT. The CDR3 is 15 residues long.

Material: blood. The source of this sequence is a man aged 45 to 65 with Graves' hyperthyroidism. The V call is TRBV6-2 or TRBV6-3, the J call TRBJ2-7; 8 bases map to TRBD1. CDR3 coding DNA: TGTGCCAGTTGCGGAAGGGACAGGTCCTCCTACGAGCAGTACTTC. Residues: CASCGRDRSSYEQYF.